The text below deals with one T cell receptor beta chain. Peripheral blood CD8+ and CD4+ T cells were profiled by TCR beta sequencing. Trimming cost V 10 bases and J 3 bases, with 28 bases left between them. CDR3 length equals 19 residues. Per germline, CDR1 MNHNS and CDR2 SASEGT. The sample originates from a study of CD8 T cells in Susac syndrome. The RNA input was roughly 0.45 to 1 ug, and it was reverse transcribed with random hexamers. TCRdb redid the calling of the immunoSEQ multiplex PCR reads with MiXCR, one entry per CDR3 protein. Of about 120,000 distinct CDR3 sequences detected, 90% to 95% appear once; the ten largest clones hold 0.098%.

The gene calls are TRBV6-1 and TRBJ2-6; D is unresolved. This clonotype was sampled from a human donor in good health. The sequencing input was CD4+ T cells from PBMCs. The CDR3 loop is CAIKSPSGERVIGANVLTF. Here the CDR3 DNA reads TGTGCCATAAAAAGCCCTTCCGGAGAGCGCGTCATTGGGGCCAACGTCCTGACTTTC.